This TCR beta chain was captured by sequencing in a study of OX40 agonist ivuxolimab in advanced cancers. Looking at the study overall: All patients had ivuxolimab intravenously every 2 weeks at 0.01 to 10 mg/kg.

Sequenced by immunoSEQ multiplex PCR; TCRdb stores in-frame clones only, minus some. The repertoire has roughly 62,000 clones, 84% of them found once; the top ten carry 2.4%. This CDR3 contains 11 residues. V lost 5 bases and J lost 3, with 5 bases in between. CDR1 and CDR2 (germline): DFQATT, SNEGSKA (reference sequence). Baseline, cycle 4 day 1, and cycle 7 day 1 were the blood sampling points. The source of this sequence is an adult with an advanced solid tumor such as melanoma, head and neck, liver or kidney cancer. Sequencing used CD4+ or CD8+ T cells sorted from blood, obtained in a trial of the OX40 agonist ivuxolimab. This chain uses TRBV20-1 with TRBJ2-4; D is uncertain. CDR3 sequence: CSAWSKNIQYF. As DNA, the CDR3 is TGCAGTGCTTGGAGCAAAAACATTCAGTACTTC.